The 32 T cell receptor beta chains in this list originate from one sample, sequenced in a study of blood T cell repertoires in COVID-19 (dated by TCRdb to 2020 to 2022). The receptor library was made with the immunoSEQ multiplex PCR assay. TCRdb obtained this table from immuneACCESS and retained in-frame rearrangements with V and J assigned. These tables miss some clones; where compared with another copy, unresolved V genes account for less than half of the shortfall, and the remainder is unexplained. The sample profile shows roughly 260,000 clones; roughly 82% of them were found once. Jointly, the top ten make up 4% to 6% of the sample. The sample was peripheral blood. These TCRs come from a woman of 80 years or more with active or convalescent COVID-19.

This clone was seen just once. The CDR3 sequence: CASSLAGGEQAIQYF. The CDR3 bases are TGTGCCAGCAGCTTGGCAGGGGGTGAGCAGGCTATTCAGTACTTC. The chain is built from TRBV5-4 and TRBJ2-4, with 7 bases that match TRBD1. The germline CDR1 and CDR2 sequences are SGHNT and YYREEE (reference sequence). Trimming removed 0 bases from V and 10 bases from J; junction bases left unmatched: 10. The CDR3 has 15 residues. Variable domain in full (rest from reference TRBV5-4 and TRBJ2-4): ETGVTQSPTHLIKTRGQQVTLRCSSQSGHNTVSWYQQALGQGPQFIFQYYREEENGRGNFPPRFSGLQFPNYSSELNVNALELDDSALYLCASSLAGGEQAIQYFGAGTRLSVL.

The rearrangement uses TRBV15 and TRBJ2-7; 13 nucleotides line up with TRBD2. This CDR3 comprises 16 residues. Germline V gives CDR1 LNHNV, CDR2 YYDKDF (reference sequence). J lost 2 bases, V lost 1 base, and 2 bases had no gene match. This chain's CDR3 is CATSRGTSGGPYEQYF. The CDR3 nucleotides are TGTGCCACCAGCAGAGGGACTAGCGGGGGCCCCTACGAGCAGTACTTC.

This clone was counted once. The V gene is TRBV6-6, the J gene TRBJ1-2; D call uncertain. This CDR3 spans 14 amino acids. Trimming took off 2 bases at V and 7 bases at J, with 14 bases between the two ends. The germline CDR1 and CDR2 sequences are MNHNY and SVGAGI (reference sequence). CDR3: CASSYREDEGGYTF. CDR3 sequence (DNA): TGTGCCAGCAGTTACCGCGAGGATGAAGGTGGCTACACCTTC.

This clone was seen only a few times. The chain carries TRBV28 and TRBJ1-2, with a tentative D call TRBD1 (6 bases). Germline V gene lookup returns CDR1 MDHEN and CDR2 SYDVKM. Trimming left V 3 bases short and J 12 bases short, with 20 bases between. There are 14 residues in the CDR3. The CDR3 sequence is CASSFSLDRAPHTF. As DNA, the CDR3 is TGTGCCAGCAGTTTTTCCTTGGACAGAGCCCCCCACACCTTC.

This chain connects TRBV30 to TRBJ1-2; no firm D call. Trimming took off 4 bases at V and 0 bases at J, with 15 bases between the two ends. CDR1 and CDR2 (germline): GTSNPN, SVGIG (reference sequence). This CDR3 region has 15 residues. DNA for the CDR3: TGTGCCTGGAAACTTGGTCCATTAGCTAACTATGGCTACACCTTC. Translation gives CAWKLGPLANYGYTF.

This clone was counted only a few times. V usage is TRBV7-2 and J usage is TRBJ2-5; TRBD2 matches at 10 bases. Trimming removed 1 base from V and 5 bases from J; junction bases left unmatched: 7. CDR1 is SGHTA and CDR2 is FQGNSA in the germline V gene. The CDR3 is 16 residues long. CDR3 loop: CASSLDSSGRMETQYF. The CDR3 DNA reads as TGTGCCAGCAGCTTAGATTCTAGCGGGAGAATGGAGACCCAGTACTTC.

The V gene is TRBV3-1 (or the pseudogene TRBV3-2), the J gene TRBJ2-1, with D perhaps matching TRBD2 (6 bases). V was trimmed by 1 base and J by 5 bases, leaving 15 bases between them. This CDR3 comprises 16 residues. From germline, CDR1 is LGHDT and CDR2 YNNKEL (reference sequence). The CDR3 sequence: CASSQVLTSSNNEQFF. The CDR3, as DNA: TGTGCCAGCAGCCAAGTACTCACTAGCTCTAACAATGAGCAGTTCTTC.

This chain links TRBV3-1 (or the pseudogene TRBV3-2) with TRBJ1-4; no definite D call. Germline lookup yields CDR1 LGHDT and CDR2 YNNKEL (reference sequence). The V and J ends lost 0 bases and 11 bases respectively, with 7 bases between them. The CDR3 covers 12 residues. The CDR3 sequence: CASSQDAGKLFF. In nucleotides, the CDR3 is TGTGCCAGCAGCCAAGACGCCGGGAAACTGTTTTTT.

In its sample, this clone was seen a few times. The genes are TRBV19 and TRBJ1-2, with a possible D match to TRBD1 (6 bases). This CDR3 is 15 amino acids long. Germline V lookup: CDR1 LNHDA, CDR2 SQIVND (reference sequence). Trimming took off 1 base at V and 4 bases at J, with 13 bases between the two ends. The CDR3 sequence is CASSIVTGYGYGYTF. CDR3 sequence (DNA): TGTGCCAGTAGTATAGTAACAGGGTACGGCTATGGCTACACCTTC.

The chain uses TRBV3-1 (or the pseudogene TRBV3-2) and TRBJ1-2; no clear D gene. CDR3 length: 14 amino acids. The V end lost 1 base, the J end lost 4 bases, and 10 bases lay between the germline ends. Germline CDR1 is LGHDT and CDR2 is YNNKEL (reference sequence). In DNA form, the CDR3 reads TGTGCCAGCAGCCAAGGTGTGGTAGCCTATGGCTACACCTTC. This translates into CASSQGVVAYGYTF.

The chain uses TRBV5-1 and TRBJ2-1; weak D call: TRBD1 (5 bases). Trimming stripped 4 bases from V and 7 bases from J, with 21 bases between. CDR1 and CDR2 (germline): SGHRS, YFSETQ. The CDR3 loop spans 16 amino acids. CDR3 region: CASSLQTAALGNEQFF. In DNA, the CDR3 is TGCGCCAGCAGCCTGCAGACAGCCGCCCTGGGGAATGAGCAGTTCTTC.

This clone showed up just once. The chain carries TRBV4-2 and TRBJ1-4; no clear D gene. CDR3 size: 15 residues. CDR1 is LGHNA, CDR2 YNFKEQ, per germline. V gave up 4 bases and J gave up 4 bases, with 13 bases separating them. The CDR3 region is CASSPRSRDNEKLFF. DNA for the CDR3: TGTGCCAGCAGCCCTCGGTCACGGGATAATGAAAAACTGTTTTTT.

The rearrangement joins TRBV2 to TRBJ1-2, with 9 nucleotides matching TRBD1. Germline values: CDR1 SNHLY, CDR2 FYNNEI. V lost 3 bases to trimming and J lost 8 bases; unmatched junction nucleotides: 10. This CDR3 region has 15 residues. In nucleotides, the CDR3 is TGTGCCAGCAGTGAGGCGACAGGGGGAGTACAGGGCTACACCTTC. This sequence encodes CASSEATGGVQGYTF.

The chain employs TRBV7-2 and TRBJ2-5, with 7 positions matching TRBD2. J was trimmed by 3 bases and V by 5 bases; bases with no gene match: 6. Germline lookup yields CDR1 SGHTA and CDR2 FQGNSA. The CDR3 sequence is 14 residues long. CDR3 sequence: CASSPSLAEETQYF. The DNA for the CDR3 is TGTGCCAGCAGCCCTTCGCTAGCGGAAGAGACCCAGTACTTC.

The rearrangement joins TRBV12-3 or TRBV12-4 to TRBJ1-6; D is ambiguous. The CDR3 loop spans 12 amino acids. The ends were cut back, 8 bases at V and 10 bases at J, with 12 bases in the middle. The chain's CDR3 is CASHTGESPLHF. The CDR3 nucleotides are TGTGCCAGCCACACCGGGGAATCACCCCTCCACTTT.

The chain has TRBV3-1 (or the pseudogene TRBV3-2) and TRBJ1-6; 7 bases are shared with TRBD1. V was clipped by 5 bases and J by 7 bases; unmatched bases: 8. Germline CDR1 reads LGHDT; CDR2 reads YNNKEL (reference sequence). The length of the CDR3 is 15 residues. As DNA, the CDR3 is TGTGCCAGCAGCGCTTTTGGGACAGAGAATTCACCCCTCCACTTT. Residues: CASSAFGTENSPLHF.

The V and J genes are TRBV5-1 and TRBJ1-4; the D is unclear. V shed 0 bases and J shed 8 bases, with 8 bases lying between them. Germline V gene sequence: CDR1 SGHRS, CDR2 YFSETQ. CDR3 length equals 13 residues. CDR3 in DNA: TGCGCCAGCAGCTTGGGAGTTCGCGAAAAACTGTTTTTT. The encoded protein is CASSLGVREKLFF.

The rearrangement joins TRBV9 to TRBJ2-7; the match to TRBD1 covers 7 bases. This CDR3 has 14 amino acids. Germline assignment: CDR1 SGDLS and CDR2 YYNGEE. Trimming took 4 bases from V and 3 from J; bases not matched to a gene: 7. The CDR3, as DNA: TGTGCCAGCAGCCCCACTGGGACAGTCTACGAGCAGTACTTC. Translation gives CASSPTGTVYEQYF.

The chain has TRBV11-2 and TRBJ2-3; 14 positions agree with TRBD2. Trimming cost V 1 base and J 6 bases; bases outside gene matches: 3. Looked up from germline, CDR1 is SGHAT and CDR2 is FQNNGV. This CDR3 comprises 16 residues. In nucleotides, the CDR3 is TGTGCCAGCAGCTTAGGACTAGCGGGAGGGCGCGATACGCAGTATTTT. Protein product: CASSLGLAGGRDTQYF.

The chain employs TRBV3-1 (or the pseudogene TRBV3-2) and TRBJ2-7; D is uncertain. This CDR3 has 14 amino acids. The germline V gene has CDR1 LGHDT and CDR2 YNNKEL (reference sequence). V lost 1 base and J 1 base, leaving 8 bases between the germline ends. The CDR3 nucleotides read TGTGCCAGCAGCCAAGGCAGTCTGTCCTACGAGCAGTACTTC. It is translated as CASSQGSLSYEQYF.

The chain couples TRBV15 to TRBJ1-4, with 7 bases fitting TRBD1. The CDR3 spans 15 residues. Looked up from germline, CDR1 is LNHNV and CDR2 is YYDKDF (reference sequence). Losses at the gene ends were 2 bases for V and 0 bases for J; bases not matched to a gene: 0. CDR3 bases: TGTGCCACCAGCAGACAGGGGGCAACTAATGAAAAACTGTTTTTT. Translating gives CATSRQGATNEKLFF.

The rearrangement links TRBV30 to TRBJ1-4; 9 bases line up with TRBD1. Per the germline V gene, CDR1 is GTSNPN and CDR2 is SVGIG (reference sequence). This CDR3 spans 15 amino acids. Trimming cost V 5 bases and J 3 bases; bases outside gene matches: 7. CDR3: CAWGLQGAANEKLFF. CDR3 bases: TGTGCCTGGGGGCTACAGGGGGCGGCTAATGAAAAACTGTTTTTT.

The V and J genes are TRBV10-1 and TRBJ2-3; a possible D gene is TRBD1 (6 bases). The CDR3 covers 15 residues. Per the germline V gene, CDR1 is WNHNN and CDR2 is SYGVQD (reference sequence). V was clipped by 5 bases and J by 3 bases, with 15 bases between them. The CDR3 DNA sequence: TGCGCCAGCAGTTGGGACAATCGGTCGACAGATACGCAGTATTTT. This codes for CASSWDNRSTDTQYF.

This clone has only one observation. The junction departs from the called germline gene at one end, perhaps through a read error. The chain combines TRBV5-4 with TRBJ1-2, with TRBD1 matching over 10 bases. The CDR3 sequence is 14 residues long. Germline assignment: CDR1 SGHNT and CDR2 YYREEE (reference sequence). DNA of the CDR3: TGTGCCAGCAGCTCCATCGGGACAGGGGAGCTTTCACTATTC. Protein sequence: CASSSIGTGELSLF.

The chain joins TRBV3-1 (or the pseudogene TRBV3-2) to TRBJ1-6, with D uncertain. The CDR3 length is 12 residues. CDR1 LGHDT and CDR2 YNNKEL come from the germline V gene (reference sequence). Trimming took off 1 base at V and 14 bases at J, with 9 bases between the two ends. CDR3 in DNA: TGTGCCAGCAGCCAAGGCTCCACTGCCCTCCACTTT. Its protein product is CASSQGSTALHF.

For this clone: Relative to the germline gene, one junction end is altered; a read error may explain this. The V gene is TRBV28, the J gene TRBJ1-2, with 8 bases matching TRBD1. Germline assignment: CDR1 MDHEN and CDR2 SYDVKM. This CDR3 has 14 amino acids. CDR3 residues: CASSLTGGNYGYTF. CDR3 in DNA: TGTGCCAGTAGTTTAACAGGGGGAAACTATGGCTACACCTTC.

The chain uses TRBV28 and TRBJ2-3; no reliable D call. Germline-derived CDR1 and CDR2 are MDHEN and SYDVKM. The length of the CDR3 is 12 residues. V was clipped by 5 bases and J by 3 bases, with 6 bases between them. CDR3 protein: CASSPMTDTQYF. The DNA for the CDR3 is TGTGCCAGCAGTCCCATGACAGATACGCAGTATTTT.

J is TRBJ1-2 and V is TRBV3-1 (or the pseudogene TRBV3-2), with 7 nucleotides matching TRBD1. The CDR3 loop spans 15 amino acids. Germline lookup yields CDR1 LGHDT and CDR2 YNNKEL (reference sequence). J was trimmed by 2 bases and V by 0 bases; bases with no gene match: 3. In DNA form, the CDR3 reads TGTGCCAGCAGCCAAGATCCAGGGGGGAACTATGGCTACACCTTC. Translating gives CASSQDPGGNYGYTF.

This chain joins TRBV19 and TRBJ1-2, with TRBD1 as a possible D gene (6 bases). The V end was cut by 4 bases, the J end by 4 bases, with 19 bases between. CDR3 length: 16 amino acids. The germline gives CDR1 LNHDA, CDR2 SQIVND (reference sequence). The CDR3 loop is CASSTIFQDRSYGYTF. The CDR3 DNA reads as TGTGCCAGTAGTACGATATTTCAGGACAGATCCTATGGCTACACCTTC.

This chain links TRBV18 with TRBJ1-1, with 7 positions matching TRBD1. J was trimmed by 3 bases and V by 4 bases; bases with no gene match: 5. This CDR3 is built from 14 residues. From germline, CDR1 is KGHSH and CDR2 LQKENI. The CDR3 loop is CASSLTGVYTEAFF. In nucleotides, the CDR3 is TGTGCCAGCTCACTAACAGGGGTGTACACTGAAGCTTTCTTT. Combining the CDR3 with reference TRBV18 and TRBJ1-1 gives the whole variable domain NAGVMQNPRHLVRRRGQEARLRCSPMKGHSHVYWYRQLPEEGLKFMVYLQKENIIDESGMPKERFSAEFPKEGPSILRIQQVVRGDSAAYFCASSLTGVYTEAFFGQGTRLTVV.

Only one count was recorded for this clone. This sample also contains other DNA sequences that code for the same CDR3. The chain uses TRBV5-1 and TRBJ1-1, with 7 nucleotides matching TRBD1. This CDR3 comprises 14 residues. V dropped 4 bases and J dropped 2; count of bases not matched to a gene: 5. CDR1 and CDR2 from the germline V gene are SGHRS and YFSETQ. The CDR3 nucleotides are TGCGCCAGCAGCGTTCAGGGGGGAAACACTGAAGCTTTCTTT. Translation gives CASSVQGGNTEAFF.

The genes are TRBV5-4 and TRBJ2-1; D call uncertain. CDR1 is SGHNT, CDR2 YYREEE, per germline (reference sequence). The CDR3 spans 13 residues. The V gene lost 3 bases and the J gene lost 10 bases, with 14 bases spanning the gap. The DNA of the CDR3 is TGTGCCAGCAGCTCTACCCGCGATTGGGAGCAGTTCTTC. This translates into CASSSTRDWEQFF.